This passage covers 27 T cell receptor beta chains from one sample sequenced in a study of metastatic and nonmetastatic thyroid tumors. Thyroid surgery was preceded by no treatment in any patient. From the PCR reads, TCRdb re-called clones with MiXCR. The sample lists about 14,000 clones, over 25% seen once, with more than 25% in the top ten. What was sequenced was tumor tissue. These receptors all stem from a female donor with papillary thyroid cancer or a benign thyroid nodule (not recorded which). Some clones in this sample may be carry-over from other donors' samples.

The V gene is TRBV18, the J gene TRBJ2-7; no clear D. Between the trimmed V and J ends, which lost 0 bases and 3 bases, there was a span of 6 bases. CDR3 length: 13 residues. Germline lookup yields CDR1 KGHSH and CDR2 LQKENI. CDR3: CASSPPNSYEQYF. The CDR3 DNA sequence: TGTGCCAGCTCACCACCGAACAGCTACGAGCAGTACTTC.

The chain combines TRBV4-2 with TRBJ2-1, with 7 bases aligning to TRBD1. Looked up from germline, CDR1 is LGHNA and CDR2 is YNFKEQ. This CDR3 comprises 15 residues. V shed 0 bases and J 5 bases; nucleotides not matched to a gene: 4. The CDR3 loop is CASSQDGQVHNEQFF. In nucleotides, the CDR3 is TGTGCCAGCAGCCAAGATGGACAGGTCCACAATGAGCAGTTCTTC.

CDR3 sequence: CSVRGLNTEAFF. The CDR3 bases are TGCAGCGTGAGGGGTCTGAACACTGAAGCTTTCTTT. The J gene is TRBJ1-1, the V gene TRBV29-1; D may be TRBD1 (5 bases). The germline V gene has CDR1 SQVTM and CDR2 ANQGSEA. The CDR3 totals 12 residues. The V end lost 6 bases, the J end lost 0 bases, and 8 bases lay between the germline ends.

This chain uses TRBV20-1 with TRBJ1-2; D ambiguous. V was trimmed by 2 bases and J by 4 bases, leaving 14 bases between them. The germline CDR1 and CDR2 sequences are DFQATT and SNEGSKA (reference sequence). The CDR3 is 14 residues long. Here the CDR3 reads CSARRVTVPYGYTF. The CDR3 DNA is TGCAGTGCTAGAAGAGTTACAGTGCCCTATGGCTACACCTTC.

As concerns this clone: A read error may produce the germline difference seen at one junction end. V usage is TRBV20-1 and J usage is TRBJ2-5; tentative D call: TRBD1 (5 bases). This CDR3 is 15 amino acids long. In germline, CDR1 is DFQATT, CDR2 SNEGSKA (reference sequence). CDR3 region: CSARDLLQAQEIQYF. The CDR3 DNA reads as TGCAGTGCTAGAGATCTTCTACAGGCCCAAGAGATCCAGTACTTC.

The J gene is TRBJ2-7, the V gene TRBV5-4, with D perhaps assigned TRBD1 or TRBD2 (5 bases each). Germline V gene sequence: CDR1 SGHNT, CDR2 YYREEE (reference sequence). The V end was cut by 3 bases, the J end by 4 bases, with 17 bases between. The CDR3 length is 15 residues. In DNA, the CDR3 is TGTGCCAGCAGCTACCGGGACCCCTCGGAATACGAGCAGTACTTC. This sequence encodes CASSYRDPSEYEQYF.

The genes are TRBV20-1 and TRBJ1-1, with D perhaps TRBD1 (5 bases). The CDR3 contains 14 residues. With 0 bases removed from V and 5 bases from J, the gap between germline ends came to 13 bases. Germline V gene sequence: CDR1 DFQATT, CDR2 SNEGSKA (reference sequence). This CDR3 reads CSARDQGSTTEAFF. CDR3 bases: TGCAGTGCTAGAGATCAGGGATCTACGACTGAAGCTTTCTTT.

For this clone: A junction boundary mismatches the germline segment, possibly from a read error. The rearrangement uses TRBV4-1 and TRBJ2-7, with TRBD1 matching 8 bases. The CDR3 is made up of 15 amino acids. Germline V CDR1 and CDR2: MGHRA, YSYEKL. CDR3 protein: CASSRGTGTSYERYF. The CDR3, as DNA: TGCGCCAGCAGCCGCGGGACAGGTACTTCATACGAGCGGTACTTC.

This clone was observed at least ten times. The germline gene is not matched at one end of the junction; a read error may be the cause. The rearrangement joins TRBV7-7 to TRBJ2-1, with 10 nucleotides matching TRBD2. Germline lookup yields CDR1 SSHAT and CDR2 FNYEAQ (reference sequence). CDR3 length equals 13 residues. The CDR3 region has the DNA TGTGCTAGCAGCTCGGGACTAGCGCAAGAGCAGTTCTTC. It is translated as CASSSGLAQEQFF.

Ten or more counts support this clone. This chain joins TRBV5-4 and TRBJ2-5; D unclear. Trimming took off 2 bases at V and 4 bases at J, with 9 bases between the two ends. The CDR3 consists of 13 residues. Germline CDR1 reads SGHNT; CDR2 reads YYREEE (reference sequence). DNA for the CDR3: TGTGCCAGCAGCTTAGTTCCTTCAGAGACCCAGTACTTC. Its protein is CASSLVPSETQYF. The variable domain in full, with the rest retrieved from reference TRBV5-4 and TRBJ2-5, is ETGVTQSPTHLIKTRGQQVTLRCSSQSGHNTVSWYQQALGQGPQFIFQYYREEENGRGNFPPRFSGLQFPNYSSELNVNALELDDSALYLCASSLVPSETQYFGPGTRLLVL.

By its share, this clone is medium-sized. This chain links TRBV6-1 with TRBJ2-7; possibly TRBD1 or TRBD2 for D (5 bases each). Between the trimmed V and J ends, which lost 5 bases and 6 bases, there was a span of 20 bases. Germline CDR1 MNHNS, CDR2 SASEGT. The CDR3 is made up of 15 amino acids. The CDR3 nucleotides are TGTGCCAGCAGTCGCCCCGGGACCAGTTCTAGCGAGCAGTACTTC. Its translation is CASSRPGTSSSEQYF.

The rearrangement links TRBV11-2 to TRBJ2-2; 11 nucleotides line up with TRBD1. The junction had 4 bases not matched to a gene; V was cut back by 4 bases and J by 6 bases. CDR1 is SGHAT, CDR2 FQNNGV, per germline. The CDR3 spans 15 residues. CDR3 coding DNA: TGTGCCAGCAGCTCCCGGACAGGGGGCGCCGGGGAGCTGTTTTTT. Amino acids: CASSSRTGGAGELFF.

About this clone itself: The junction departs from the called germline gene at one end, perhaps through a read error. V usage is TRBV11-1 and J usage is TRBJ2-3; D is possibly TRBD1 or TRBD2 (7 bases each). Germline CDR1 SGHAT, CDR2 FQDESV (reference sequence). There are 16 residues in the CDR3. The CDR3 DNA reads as TGTGCCAGCAGCGACCTAGAGGGAGGGGGCACAGATAAGCAGTATTTT. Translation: CASSDLEGGGTDKQYF.

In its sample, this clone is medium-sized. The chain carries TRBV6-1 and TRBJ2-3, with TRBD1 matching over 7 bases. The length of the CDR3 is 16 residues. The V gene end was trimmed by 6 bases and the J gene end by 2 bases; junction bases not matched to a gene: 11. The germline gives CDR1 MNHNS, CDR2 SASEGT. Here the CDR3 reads CASRPTGAKSTDTQYF. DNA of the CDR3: TGTGCCAGCAGGCCCACAGGGGCCAAATCCACAGATACGCAGTATTTT.

The CDR3: CASGRARAGARGRGTGELFF. CDR3 sequence (DNA): TGTGCCAGCGGCCGAGCCCGGGCCGGAGCCCGCGGTCGGGGCACCGGGGAGCTGTTTTTT. J is TRBJ2-2 and V is TRBV4-2; possibly TRBD2 for D (5 bases). This CDR3 comprises 20 residues. Trimming shortened V by 8 bases and J by 4 bases, and 32 bases separated the two germline ends. The germline V gene has CDR1 LGHNA and CDR2 YNFKEQ.

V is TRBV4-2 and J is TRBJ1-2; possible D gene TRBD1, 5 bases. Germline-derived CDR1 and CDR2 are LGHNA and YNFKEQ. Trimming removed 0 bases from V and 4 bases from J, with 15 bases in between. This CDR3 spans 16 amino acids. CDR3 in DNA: TGTGCCAGCAGCCAAGAGGCCCGGGTTACAGGCTATGGCTACACCTTC. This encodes CASSQEARVTGYGYTF.

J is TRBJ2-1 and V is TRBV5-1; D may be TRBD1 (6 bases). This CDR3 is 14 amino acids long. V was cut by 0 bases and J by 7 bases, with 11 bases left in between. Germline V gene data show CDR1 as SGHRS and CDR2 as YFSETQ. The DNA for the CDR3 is TGCGCCAGCAGCTTGGTAACAGGGTTGAATGAGCAGTTCTTC. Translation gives CASSLVTGLNEQFF.

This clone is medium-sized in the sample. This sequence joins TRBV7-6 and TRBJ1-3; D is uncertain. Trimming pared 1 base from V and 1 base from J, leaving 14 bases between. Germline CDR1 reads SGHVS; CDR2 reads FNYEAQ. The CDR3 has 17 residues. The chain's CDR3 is CASSLDTEGISGNTIYF. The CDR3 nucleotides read TGTGCCAGCAGCTTAGATACGGAGGGAATATCTGGAAACACCATATATTTT. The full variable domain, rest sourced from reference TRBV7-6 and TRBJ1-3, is GAGVSQSPRYKVTKRGQDVALRCDPISGHVSLYWYRQALGQGPEFLTYFNYEAQQDKSGLPNDRFSAERPEGSISTLTIQRTEQRDSAMYRCASSLDTEGISGNTIYFGEGSWLTVV.

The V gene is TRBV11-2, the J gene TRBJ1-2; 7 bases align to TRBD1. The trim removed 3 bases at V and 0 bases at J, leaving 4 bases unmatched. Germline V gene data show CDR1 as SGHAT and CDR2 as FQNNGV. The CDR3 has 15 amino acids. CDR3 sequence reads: CASSLEGASNYGYTF. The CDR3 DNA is TGTGCCAGCAGCTTGGAGGGGGCCTCTAACTATGGCTACACCTTC.

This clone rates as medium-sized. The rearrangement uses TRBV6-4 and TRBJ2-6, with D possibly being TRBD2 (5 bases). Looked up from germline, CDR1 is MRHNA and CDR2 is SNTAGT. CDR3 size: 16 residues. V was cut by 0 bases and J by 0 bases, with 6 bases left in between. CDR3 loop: CASSDSRGSGANVLTF. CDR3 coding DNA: TGTGCCAGCAGTGACTCCCGGGGCTCTGGGGCCAACGTCCTGACTTTC.

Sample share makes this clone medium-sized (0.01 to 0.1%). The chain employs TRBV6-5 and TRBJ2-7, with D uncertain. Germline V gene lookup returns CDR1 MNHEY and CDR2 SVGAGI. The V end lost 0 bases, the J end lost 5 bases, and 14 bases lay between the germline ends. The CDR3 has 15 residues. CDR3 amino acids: CASSYSTSGMDEQYF. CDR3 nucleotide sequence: TGTGCCAGCAGTTACTCGACGTCAGGAATGGACGAGCAGTACTTC.

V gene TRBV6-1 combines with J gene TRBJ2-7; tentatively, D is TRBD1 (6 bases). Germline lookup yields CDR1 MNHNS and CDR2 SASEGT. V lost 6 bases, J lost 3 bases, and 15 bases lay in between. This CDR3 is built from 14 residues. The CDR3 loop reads CASSPRRTDYEQYF. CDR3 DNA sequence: TGTGCCAGCAGCCCACGGAGGACAGACTACGAGCAGTACTTC.

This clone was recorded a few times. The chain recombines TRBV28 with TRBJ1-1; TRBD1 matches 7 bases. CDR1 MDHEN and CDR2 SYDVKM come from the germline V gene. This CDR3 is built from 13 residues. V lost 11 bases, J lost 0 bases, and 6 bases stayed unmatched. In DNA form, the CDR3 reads TGTGCCGGAGGGGGCAGACTGAACACTGAAGCTTTCTTT. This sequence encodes CAGGGRLNTEAFF.

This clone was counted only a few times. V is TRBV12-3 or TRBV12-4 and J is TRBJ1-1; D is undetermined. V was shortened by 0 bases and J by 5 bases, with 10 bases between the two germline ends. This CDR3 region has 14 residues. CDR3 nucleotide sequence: TGTGCCAGCAGTTTAGCGGGAGTGGGGACTGAAGCTTTCTTT. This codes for CASSLAGVGTEAFF.

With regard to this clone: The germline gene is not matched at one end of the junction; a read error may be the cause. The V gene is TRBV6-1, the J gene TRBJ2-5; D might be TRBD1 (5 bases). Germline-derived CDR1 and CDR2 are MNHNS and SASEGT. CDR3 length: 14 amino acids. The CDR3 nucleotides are TGTGCCAGCAGTGCGACAGAACCTCCAGAGACCCACTACTTC. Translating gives CASSATEPPETHYF.

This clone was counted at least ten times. The CDR3 is CASSPGQGQETQYF. Here the CDR3 DNA reads TGTGCCAGCTCACCGGGACAGGGTCAAGAGACCCAGTACTTC. The rearrangement joins TRBV18 to TRBJ2-5; 9 bases fit TRBD1. There are 14 residues in the CDR3. CDR1 is KGHSH, CDR2 LQKENI, per germline. Trimming removed 3 bases from V and 2 bases from J; junction bases left unmatched: 1.

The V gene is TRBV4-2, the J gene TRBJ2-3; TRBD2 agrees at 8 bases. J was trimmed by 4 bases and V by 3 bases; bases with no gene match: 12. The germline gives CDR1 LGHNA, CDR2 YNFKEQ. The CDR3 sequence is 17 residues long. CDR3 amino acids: CASSHRGGAGVSDTQYF. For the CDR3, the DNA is TGTGCCAGCAGCCACCGGGGTGGAGCGGGAGTTTCAGATACGCAGTATTTT.